Shown below are 7 T cell receptor beta chains from a single sample sequenced in a study of CD8 T cells in ankylosing spondylitis. Their antigen targets remain unknown. General study results and limits: A TCR beta motif made of about 8 highly homologous variants seemed typical of ankylosing spondylitis blood.

MiXCR was run by TCRdb on the 5' RACE reads, yielding one entry per CDR3 protein. Of about 480,000 distinct CDR3 sequences in the sample, 15% to 20% are singletons; the top ten hold around 0.92%. Sequencing was performed on blood, either unsorted or a sorted T cell fraction (not recorded which). These receptors all stem from a male donor with ankylosing spondylitis.

The chain recombines TRBV7-8 with TRBJ2-1, with 8 bases identical to TRBD2. The CDR3 consists of 15 residues. CDR1 and CDR2 from the germline V gene are SGHVS and FQNEAQ. V lost 6 bases to trimming and J lost 8 bases; unmatched junction nucleotides: 12. CDR3 DNA: TGTGCCAGCAGACCAGTTCGGGGGGGCCGGTATGAGCAGTTCTTC. Protein sequence: CASRPVRGGRYEQFF. Full variable domain (rest looked up from reference TRBV7-8 and TRBJ2-1): GAGVSQSPRYKVAKRGQDVALRCDPISGHVSLFWYQQALGQGPEFLTYFQNEAQLDKSGLPSDRFFAERPEGSVSTLKIQRTQQEDSAVYLCASRPVRGGRYEQFFGPGTRLTVL.

The CDR3 DNA sequence: TGTGCCAGCAGTTTTCAGGGAGCAAACATTCAGTACTTC. Amino acids: CASSFQGANIQYF. This rearrangement joins TRBV12-3 or TRBV12-4 to TRBJ2-4; either TRBD1 or TRBD2 may supply D (5 bases each). V was trimmed by 3 bases and J by 6 bases, leaving 9 bases between them. The CDR3 has 13 amino acids.

This clonotype was seen only a few times. The chain uses TRBV27 and TRBJ2-2; 8 nucleotides align to TRBD2. The CDR3 is 16 amino acids. After removal of 5 bases from V and 0 bases from J, the junction contained 5 bases not matched to a gene. The germline gives CDR1 MNHEY, CDR2 SMNVEV (reference sequence). The DNA of the CDR3 is TGTGCCAGCAGTCCCAATAGCGGGACGAACACCGGGGAGCTGTTTTTT. Protein product: CASSPNSGTNTGELFF.

This clonotype showed up just a few times. This CDR3 reads CASSFTDRYQETQYF. CDR3 bases: TGTGCCAGCAGTTTTACGGACAGGTACCAAGAGACCCAGTACTTC. This chain connects TRBV28 to TRBJ2-5; 7 nucleotides agree with TRBD1. This CDR3 has 15 residues. V was pared by 3 bases and J by 0 bases, with 4 bases of the junction left unmatched. From germline, CDR1 is MDHEN and CDR2 SYDVKM.

The rearrangement links TRBV6-5 to TRBJ1-5, with 9 bases matching TRBD1. The junction had 6 bases not matched to a gene; V was cut back by 2 bases and J by 1 base. The CDR3 runs to 17 residues. The V gene's germline CDR1 is MNHEY and CDR2 SVGAGI. DNA for the CDR3: TGTGCCAGCAGTTACCTGGGACAGGGTGCCAGCAATCAGCCCCAGCATTTT. It translates to CASSYLGQGASNQPQHF.

This clonotype was detected only a few times. This sequence joins TRBV9 and TRBJ1-3; D call uncertain. Germline V gene lookup returns CDR1 SGDLS and CDR2 YYNGEE. The CDR3 sequence is 17 residues long. V lost 2 bases and J 0 bases, leaving 15 bases between the germline ends. For the CDR3, the DNA is TGTGCCAGCAGCGTCTCCGGACGGAGGAGCTCTGGAAACACCATATATTTT. Its translation is CASSVSGRRSSGNTIYF.

This clonotype was seen repeatedly, ten times or more. V is TRBV20-1 and J is TRBJ1-1; possibly TRBD1 for D (5 bases). From germline, CDR1 is DFQATT and CDR2 SNEGSKA (reference sequence). V lost 7 bases, J lost 1 base, and 13 bases lay in between. The CDR3 spans 13 residues. Here the CDR3 reads CSVGTNGNTEAFF. The CDR3 coding sequence is TGCAGTGTGGGGACGAATGGGAACACTGAAGCTTTCTTT.